This T cell receptor (beta chain) was identified during a study of preoperative IRX-2 immunotherapy in early breast cancer. The treatment denotes: preoperative locoregional IRX-2 cytokine immunotherapy. Preoperative locoregional IRX-2 cytokine immunotherapy was tested in the phase Ib source study. Germline CDR1 reads MDHEN; CDR2 reads SYDVKM. The CDR3 consists of 17 residues. V trimming: 6 bases; J trimming: 2 bases; junction bases outside the gene matches: 9. The protocol was immunoSEQ multiplex PCR, while the TCRdb copy is restricted to in-frame clones and leaves out a portion. The profile covers about 3,400 clones, with about 80% appearing a single time and around 7% taken by the ten largest.

Sequenced material: tumor tissue, taken after IRX-2 immunotherapy. The V and J genes are TRBV28 and TRBJ2-2; 10 nucleotides agree with TRBD2. The TCR was taken from a human donor with breast cancer. Written as DNA, the CDR3 is TGTGCCAGCAGATCCCCAAGCGGGAGGGTAAACACCGGGGAGCTGTTTTTT. Its translation: CASRSPSGRVNTGELFF.